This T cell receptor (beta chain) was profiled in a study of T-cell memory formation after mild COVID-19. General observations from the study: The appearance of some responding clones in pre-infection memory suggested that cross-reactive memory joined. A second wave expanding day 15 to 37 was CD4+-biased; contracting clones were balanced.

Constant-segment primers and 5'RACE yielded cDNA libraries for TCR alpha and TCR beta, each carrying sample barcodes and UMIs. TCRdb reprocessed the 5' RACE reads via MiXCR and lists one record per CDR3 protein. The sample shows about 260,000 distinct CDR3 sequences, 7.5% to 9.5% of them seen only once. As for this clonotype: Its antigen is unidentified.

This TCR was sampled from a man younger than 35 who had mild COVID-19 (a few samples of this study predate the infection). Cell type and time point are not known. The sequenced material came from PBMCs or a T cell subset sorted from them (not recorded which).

CDR3 in amino acids: CASSQGQGTKNIQYF. The DNA for the CDR3 is TGCGCCAGCAGCCAAGGGCAGGGGACCAAAAACATTCAGTACTTC. The rearrangement links TRBV4-1 to TRBJ2-4; TRBD1 is a possible D gene (6 bases). The length of the CDR3 is 15 residues. The germline CDR1 and CDR2 sequences are MGHRA and YSYEKL. Trimming stripped 1 base from V and 2 bases from J, with 9 bases between.